A single sample gave rise to the 22 T cell receptor beta chains below, sequenced in a study of blood T cells in healthy people across ages. A sample-barcoded 5' primer and a J-beta primer mix were used in a second PCR of about 6 to 11 cycles. TCRdb processed the 5' RACE reads anew with MiXCR; each CDR3 protein has one entry. The profile shows about 570,000 distinct CDR3 sequences, roughly 29% of them singletons. Sequenced material: blood. These receptors all stem from an older woman in good health.

The J gene is TRBJ2-3, the V gene TRBV20-1; 14 bases are shared with TRBD2. The V gene end was trimmed by 3 bases and the J gene end by 6 bases; junction bases not matched to a gene: 5. From germline, CDR1 is DFQATT and CDR2 SNEGSKA (reference sequence). This CDR3 is 15 amino acids long. In DNA form, the CDR3 reads TGCAGTGCTAGGACTAGCGGGGGGGCAGGGGATACGCAGTATTTT. As protein: CSARTSGGAGDTQYF.

This rearrangement joins TRBV7-9 to TRBJ1-6; TRBD1 agrees at 7 bases. Per the germline V gene, CDR1 is SEHNR and CDR2 is FQNEAQ (reference sequence). The CDR3 runs 14 residues. With 7 bases clipped from V and 6 bases from J, the junction kept 6 bases outside the gene matches. The CDR3 reads CASTLQGGNSPLHF. The CDR3 nucleotides read TGTGCCAGCACCCTTCAGGGGGGTAATTCACCCCTCCACTTT.

This clonotype was recorded a few times. V usage is TRBV6-5 and J usage is TRBJ1-3; D might be TRBD1 (6 bases). Germline assignment: CDR1 MNHEY and CDR2 SVGAGI. V lost 5 bases and J lost 10, with 18 bases in between. The CDR3 is 14 amino acids. CDR3 coding DNA: TGTGCCAGCAGTCCAACAGGGCCAGGGAGAACCATATATTTT. Encoded protein: CASSPTGPGRTIYF.

This rearrangement joins TRBV29-1 to TRBJ2-3, with D perhaps matching TRBD2 (5 bases). V was trimmed by 3 bases and J by 1 base, leaving 5 bases between them. CDR1 is SQVTM, CDR2 ANQGSEA, per germline. The CDR3 length is 12 residues. The CDR3 bases are TGCAGCGTTGAGGAGGGCACAGATACGCAGTATTTT. Protein sequence: CSVEEGTDTQYF.

This chain links TRBV7-9 with TRBJ2-3, with TRBD2 matching 9 bases. Trimming took 5 bases from V and 4 from J; bases not matched to a gene: 7. The CDR3 extends over 15 amino acids. CDR1 is SEHNR, CDR2 FQNEAQ, per germline (reference sequence). This chain's CDR3 is CASSLGLARPDTQYF. In DNA form, the CDR3 reads TGTGCCAGCAGCCTCGGACTAGCGCGTCCAGATACGCAGTATTTT.

This clonotype was recorded many times. CDR3 sequence (DNA): TGTGCCAGCAGCAGGGACGGGGTATATGGCTACACCTTC. Residues: CASSRDGVYGYTF. This rearrangement joins TRBV7-9 to TRBJ1-2; weak D call: TRBD1 (5 bases). The germline V gene encodes CDR1 SEHNR and CDR2 FQNEAQ (reference sequence). CDR3 length: 13 amino acids. Trimming stripped 5 bases from V and 5 bases from J, with 12 bases between.

The chain combines TRBV6-6 with TRBJ2-7, with a possible D match to TRBD2 (6 bases). The CDR3 contains 12 residues. Germline V CDR1 and CDR2: MNHNY, SVGAGI (reference sequence). The V end lost 2 bases, the J end lost 6 bases, and 8 bases lay between the germline ends. The CDR3 spells CASSYLGGEQYF. CDR3 DNA sequence: TGTGCCAGCAGTTACCTGGGAGGCGAGCAGTACTTC.

Only a few counts were recorded for this clonotype. The gene calls are TRBV4-3 and TRBJ1-1, with D maybe TRBD1 (5 bases). Per germline, CDR1 LGHNA and CDR2 YSLEER. The CDR3 runs to 14 residues. Between the trimmed V and J ends, which lost 4 bases and 4 bases, there was a span of 13 bases. The CDR3 DNA follows: TGCGCCAGCAGCCCGGGGACGTCGAGCACTGAAGCTTTCTTT. It encodes CASSPGTSSTEAFF.

The chain combines TRBV29-1 with TRBJ1-2; perhaps TRBD1 as D (5 bases). From germline, CDR1 is SQVTM and CDR2 ANQGSEA. CDR3 size: 13 residues. The V and J ends lost 7 bases and 8 bases respectively, with 20 bases between them. The CDR3 DNA reads as TGCAGCGCAAGAAGCGGGGCCTATTCGGGCTACACCTTC. Translating it yields CSARSGAYSGYTF.

The genes are TRBV29-1 and TRBJ2-3; D call uncertain. V was pared by 5 bases and J by 6 bases, with 9 bases between. The germline CDR1 and CDR2 sequences are SQVTM and ANQGSEA. CDR3 length equals 11 residues. The CDR3 nucleotides are TGCAGCGTTAACCAAGGGGATACGCAGTATTTT. Encoded protein: CSVNQGDTQYF.

The rearrangement links TRBV20-1 to TRBJ2-1; D remains ambiguous. V lost 3 bases to trimming and J lost 0 bases, with 9 bases between them. The germline gives CDR1 DFQATT, CDR2 SNEGSKA (reference sequence). The CDR3 runs 14 residues. CDR3 loop: CSASRGSSYNEQFF. In DNA form, the CDR3 reads TGCAGTGCTAGTCGTGGAAGCTCCTACAATGAGCAGTTCTTC.

In DNA form, the CDR3 reads TGTGCCAGCAGTGCGATAGCGGGGGTGGCAGAGACCCAGTACTTC. It encodes CASSAIAGVAETQYF. The chain employs TRBV2 and TRBJ2-5, with 9 bases that match TRBD2. CDR1 SNHLY and CDR2 FYNNEI come from the germline V gene. V shed 4 bases, J shed 4 bases, and the junction held 7 bases outside the gene matches. The CDR3 contains 15 residues.

This clonotype was observed a few times. The CDR3 region is CAISETDRGYNQPQHF. In DNA form, the CDR3 reads TGTGCCATCAGTGAGACTGACAGGGGTTACAATCAGCCCCAGCATTTT. This chain links TRBV10-3 with TRBJ1-5; 8 bases map to TRBD1. The CDR3 loop spans 16 amino acids. CDR1 is ENHRY, CDR2 SYGVKD, per germline. The J segment lost 3 bases and the V segment lost 2 bases, leaving 6 bases of the junction unmatched.

This clonotype came up a few times. The rearrangement links TRBV7-3 to TRBJ2-5; D unresolved. Looked up from germline, CDR1 is SGHTA and CDR2 is FQGTGA. This CDR3 has 13 residues. Trimming stripped 1 base from V and 5 bases from J, with 8 bases between. CDR3 coding DNA: TGTGCCAGCAGCTTAAGTAACGCGGAGACCCAGTACTTC. Translating it yields CASSLSNAETQYF.

This chain links TRBV7-2 with TRBJ2-1; TRBD1 matches at 8 bases. Looked up from germline, CDR1 is SGHTA and CDR2 is FQGNSA. This CDR3 has 14 amino acids. J gave up 7 bases and V 5 bases, and 7 bases lay outside the gene matches. As DNA, the CDR3 is TGTGCCAGCAGCCCCGTGACAGGGGAGAATGAGCAGTTCTTC. Protein: CASSPVTGENEQFF.

The chain has TRBV7-2 and TRBJ2-4; 8 bases are a match to TRBD2. Looked up from germline, CDR1 is SGHTA and CDR2 is FQGNSA. Germline trimming cut 2 bases from V and 0 bases from J; bases unmatched to any gene: 6. The CDR3 spans 17 residues. CDR3: CASSLSGGLIAKNIQYF. The CDR3, as DNA: TGTGCCAGCAGCTTAAGCGGGGGACTTATAGCCAAAAACATTCAGTACTTC.

The chain is built from TRBV12-3 or TRBV12-4 and TRBJ1-4; 10 bases match TRBD1. V gave up 4 bases and J gave up 3 bases; unmatched junction bases: 8. CDR3 length equals 17 residues. The DNA of the CDR3 is TGTGCCAGCAGTTCGGCGACAGGGGGCTTGGCTAATGAAAAACTGTTTTTT. This codes for CASSSATGGLANEKLFF.

The rearrangement joins TRBV29-1 to TRBJ2-5; 8 nucleotides align to TRBD1. The CDR3 has 12 residues. J lost 2 bases, V lost 7 bases, and 3 bases had no gene match. Germline V gene sequence: CDR1 SQVTM, CDR2 ANQGSEA. The chain's CDR3 is CSGQGRQETQYF. The CDR3 nucleotides read TGCAGCGGACAGGGGAGACAAGAGACCCAGTACTTC.

This chain connects TRBV28 to TRBJ1-6; D possibly corresponds to TRBD1 (6 bases). Trimming took 3 bases from V and 8 from J, leaving 17 bases between them. Germline CDR1 and CDR2: MDHEN and SYDVKM. The CDR3 extends over 16 amino acids. CDR3 protein: CASSFYRGPLDSPLHF. In DNA, the CDR3 is TGTGCCAGCAGTTTTTATCGGGGGCCGTTGGATTCACCCCTCCACTTT. Combining the CDR3 with reference TRBV28 and TRBJ1-6 gives the whole variable domain DVKVTQSSRYLVKRTGEKVFLECVQDMDHENMFWYRQDPGLGLRLIYFSYDVKMKEKGDIPEGYSVSREKKERFSLILESASTNQTSMYLCASSFYRGPLDSPLHFGNGTRLTVT.

J is TRBJ2-3 and V is TRBV5-1; D may be TRBD1 (5 bases). Germline CDR1 is SGHRS and CDR2 is YFSETQ. This CDR3 is built from 14 residues. Trimming stripped 1 base from V and 6 bases from J, with 12 bases between. CDR3 nucleotides: TGCGCCAGCAGCTTGATGGCAGGGTCGGATACGCAGTATTTT. It translates to CASSLMAGSDTQYF.

This clonotype was picked up many times. V is TRBV6-1 and J is TRBJ1-3; maybe TRBD1 (6 bases). Between the trimmed V and J ends, which lost 0 bases and 0 bases, there was a span of 15 bases. The CDR3 covers 18 residues. Germline values: CDR1 MNHNS, CDR2 SASEGT. The CDR3 loop reads CASSEAGAGASSGNTIYF. The CDR3 nucleotides read TGTGCCAGCAGTGAAGCGGGGGCAGGGGCAAGCTCTGGAAACACCATATATTTT.

To note about this clonotype: Germline is not matched at one junction end, which may reflect a read error. The chain has TRBV7-2 and TRBJ2-3; TRBD2 might be the D (6 bases). The CDR3 loop spans 16 amino acids. CDR1 and CDR2 from the germline V gene are SGHTA and FQGNSA. The CDR3 protein is CASGFPRDFSTDTQYF. DNA of the CDR3: TGTGCCAGCGGCTTCCCCCGGGACTTTAGCACAGATACGCAGTATTTT.